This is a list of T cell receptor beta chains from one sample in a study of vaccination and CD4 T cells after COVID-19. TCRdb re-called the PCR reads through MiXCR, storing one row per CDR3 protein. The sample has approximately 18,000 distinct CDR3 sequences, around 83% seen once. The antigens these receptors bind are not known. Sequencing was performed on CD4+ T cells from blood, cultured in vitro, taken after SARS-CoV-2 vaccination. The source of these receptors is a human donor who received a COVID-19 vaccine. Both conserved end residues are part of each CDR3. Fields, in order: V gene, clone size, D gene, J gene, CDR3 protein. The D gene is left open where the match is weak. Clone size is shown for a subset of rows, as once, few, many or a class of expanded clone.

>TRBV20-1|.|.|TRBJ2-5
CSARAEVTQYF
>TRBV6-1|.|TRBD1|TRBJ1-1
CASGGQGEAFF
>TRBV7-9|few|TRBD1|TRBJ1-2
CASSLQGTGNYGYTF
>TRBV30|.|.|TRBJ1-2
CAWTGGSGYTF
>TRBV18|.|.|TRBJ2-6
CASSQDTSGANVLTF
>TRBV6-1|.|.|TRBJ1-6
CASSQGTQTNSPLHF
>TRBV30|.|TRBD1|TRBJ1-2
CALHRGLVYGYTF
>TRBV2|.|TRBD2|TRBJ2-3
CASSPGTSGGFADTQYF
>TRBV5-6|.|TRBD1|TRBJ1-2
CASSETGVRYGYTF
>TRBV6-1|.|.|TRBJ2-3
CASRARTDTQYF
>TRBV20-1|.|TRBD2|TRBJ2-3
CSARELGLVVRTDTQYF
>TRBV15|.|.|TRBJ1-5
CATSRDRTVSNPKHF
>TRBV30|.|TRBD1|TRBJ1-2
CAWSAGTGRKDTF
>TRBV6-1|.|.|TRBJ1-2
CASRGSAGYTF
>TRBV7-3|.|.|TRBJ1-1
CASSPSGANTEAFF
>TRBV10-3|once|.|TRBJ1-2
CAISESGADYGYTF
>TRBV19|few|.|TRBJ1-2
CASSIAPGGVDGYTF
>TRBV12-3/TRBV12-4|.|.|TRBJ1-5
CASSLVASSNQPQHF
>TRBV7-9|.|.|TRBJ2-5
CASSSGAIQETQYF
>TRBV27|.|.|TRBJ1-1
CASSLRTGFMNTEAFF
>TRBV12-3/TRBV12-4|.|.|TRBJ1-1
CASSLDLNTEAFF
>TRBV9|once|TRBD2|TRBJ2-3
CASSVGRAGGTDTQYF
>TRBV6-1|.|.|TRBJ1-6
CASSLGGSNSPLHF
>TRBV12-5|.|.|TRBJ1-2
CASGLNRVLGYTF
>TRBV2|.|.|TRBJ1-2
CASSEQGFNYGYTF
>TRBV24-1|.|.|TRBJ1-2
CATSATAYGYTF
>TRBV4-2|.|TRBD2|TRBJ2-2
CASSPLAGGPTGELFF
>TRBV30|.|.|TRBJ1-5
CAWSQSGYQPQHF
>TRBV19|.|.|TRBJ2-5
CASNDPGHSETQYF
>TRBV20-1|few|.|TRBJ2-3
CSASEGSTDTQYF
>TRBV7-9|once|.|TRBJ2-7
CASSPYGDYEQYF
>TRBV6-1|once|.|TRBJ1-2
CASSEVPNYGYTF